A selection of T cell receptor beta chains follows, all from one sample in a study of response to subunit inactivated influenza vaccine. In TCRdb, the RT-PCR reads were re-called with MiXCR into one record per CDR3 protein. The sample gives about 160,000 distinct CDR3 sequences, under 13% of which show up once; over 10% is in the top ten. The source material was non-naive T cells sorted from PBMCs, sampled 40 to 50 days after vaccination. The receptor set was obtained from a man between 45 and 60 years old who received an inactivated influenza vaccine. CDR3s include the opening cysteine and the closing phenylalanine or tryptophan. The order of the fields is clone size, J gene, V gene, D gene, CDR3 protein, CDR3 DNA. A D gene is named only where the DNA matches it firmly. Size is stated for part of the rows, as once, few or many counts, or as a class when the clone is expanded.

clone_size: many
j_call: TRBJ2-7
v_call: TRBV20-1
d_call: NA
cdr3_aa: CSGVGTGTSYEQYF
cdr3_nt: TGCAGTGGAGTAGGTACAGGAACCTCCTACGAGCAGTACTTC

clone_size: NA
j_call: TRBJ2-7
v_call: TRBV6-1
d_call: TRBD1
cdr3_aa: CASTLTGGEQYF
cdr3_nt: TGTGCCAGCACCCTTACAGGGGGAGAGCAGTACTTC

clone_size: few
j_call: TRBJ1-2
v_call: TRBV5-8
d_call: NA
cdr3_aa: CASSGNRDLITYGYTF
cdr3_nt: TGTGCCAGCAGCGGCAACAGGGATCTTATTACCTATGGCTACACCTTC

clone_size: NA
j_call: TRBJ1-2
v_call: TRBV4-1
d_call: TRBD1
cdr3_aa: CASSQEAGQGIYGYTF
cdr3_nt: TGCGCCAGCAGCCAAGAGGCGGGACAGGGGATCTATGGCTACACCTTC

clone_size: few
j_call: TRBJ2-7
v_call: TRBV19
d_call: TRBD1
cdr3_aa: CATGQGHYEQYF
cdr3_nt: TGTGCCACGGGACAGGGCCACTACGAGCAGTACTTC

clone_size: few
j_call: TRBJ2-7
v_call: TRBV20-1
d_call: TRBD2
cdr3_aa: CSARGTSGVSSYEQYF
cdr3_nt: TGCAGTGCCCGAGGGACTAGCGGGGTGAGCTCCTACGAGCAGTACTTC

clone_size: few
j_call: TRBJ2-7
v_call: TRBV12-3/TRBV12-4
d_call: NA
cdr3_aa: CASSSNSPALRQYF
cdr3_nt: TGTGCCAGCAGTTCTAACTCCCCCGCGTTAAGGCAGTACTTC

clone_size: many
j_call: TRBJ2-1
v_call: TRBV7-2
d_call: NA
cdr3_aa: CASSDRVAGTDNEQFF
cdr3_nt: TGTGCCAGCAGCGACCGGGTGGCAGGGACCGACAATGAGCAGTTCTTC

clone_size: NA
j_call: TRBJ2-5
v_call: TRBV7-8
d_call: TRBD2
cdr3_aa: CASSLAGGGSGETQYF
cdr3_nt: TGTGCCAGCAGCTTGGCGGGGGGAGGCTCCGGGGAGACCCAGTACTTC

clone_size: many
j_call: TRBJ1-2
v_call: TRBV15
d_call: NA
cdr3_aa: CATSRDLTEGYTF
cdr3_nt: TGTGCCACCAGCAGGGACCTGACCGAAGGCTACACCTTC

clone_size: NA
j_call: TRBJ2-1
v_call: TRBV20-1
d_call: NA
cdr3_aa: CSAISPRSSANYNEQFF
cdr3_nt: TGCAGTGCTATTTCCCCTCGAAGTTCGGCCAATTACAATGAGCAGTTCTTC

clone_size: NA
j_call: TRBJ2-5
v_call: TRBV7-9
d_call: NA
cdr3_aa: CASSLGSGAETQYF
cdr3_nt: TGTGCCAGCAGCTTAGGATCAGGGGCAGAGACCCAGTACTTC

clone_size: NA
j_call: TRBJ1-1
v_call: TRBV4-3
d_call: NA
cdr3_aa: CASSQFLDLEAFF
cdr3_nt: TGCGCCAGCAGCCAATTCTTGGATCTTGAAGCTTTCTTT

clone_size: NA
j_call: TRBJ1-1
v_call: TRBV20-1
d_call: TRBD1
cdr3_aa: CSAAADRLNTEAFF
cdr3_nt: TGCAGTGCCGCCGCGGACAGGCTGAACACTGAAGCTTTCTTT

clone_size: many
j_call: TRBJ1-3
v_call: TRBV7-2
d_call: TRBD1
cdr3_aa: CASSPTGLTGGNTIYF
cdr3_nt: TGTGCCAGCAGCCCGACAGGGCTCACGGGAGGAAACACCATATATTTT

clone_size: many
j_call: TRBJ2-5
v_call: TRBV5-1
d_call: NA
cdr3_aa: CASSSQQETQYF
cdr3_nt: TGCGCCAGCAGCAGCCAGCAAGAGACCCAGTACTTC

clone_size: NA
j_call: TRBJ2-1
v_call: TRBV6-1
d_call: NA
cdr3_aa: CASSGFRSPYNEQFF
cdr3_nt: TGTGCCAGCAGTGGTTTTAGGTCCCCCTACAATGAGCAGTTCTTC

clone_size: many
j_call: TRBJ2-3
v_call: TRBV6-2/TRBV6-3
d_call: NA
cdr3_aa: CASSYSQTSYDTQYF
cdr3_nt: TGTGCCAGCAGTTACTCGCAGACTAGTTACGATACGCAGTATTTT

clone_size: few
j_call: TRBJ1-3
v_call: TRBV10-3
d_call: NA
cdr3_aa: CAISELGLLVDTIYF
cdr3_nt: TGTGCCATCAGTGAGCTAGGACTTTTGGTGGACACCATATATTTT

clone_size: many
j_call: TRBJ2-1
v_call: TRBV5-1
d_call: TRBD2
cdr3_aa: CASSPAGTSGGHSYNEQFF
cdr3_nt: TGCGCCAGCAGCCCCGCCGGGACTAGCGGGGGCCACTCCTACAATGAGCAGTTCTTC

clone_size: NA
j_call: TRBJ1-2
v_call: TRBV23-1
d_call: NA
cdr3_aa: CASNATGKCGYTF
cdr3_nt: TGCGCCAGCAATGCCACGGGGAAATGTGGCTACACCTTC

clone_size: NA
j_call: TRBJ2-6
v_call: TRBV3-1
d_call: NA
cdr3_aa: CASSQDGTASGANVLTF
cdr3_nt: TGTGCCAGCAGCCAAGATGGTACAGCCTCTGGGGCCAACGTCCTGACTTTC

clone_size: many
j_call: TRBJ1-3
v_call: TRBV7-2
d_call: NA
cdr3_aa: CASSRSPPLSGNTIYF
cdr3_nt: TGTGCCAGCAGCCGATCCCCCCCCCTCTCTGGAAACACCATATATTTT

clone_size: few
j_call: TRBJ2-7
v_call: TRBV30
d_call: NA
cdr3_aa: CAWSVQGGYEQYF
cdr3_nt: TGTGCCTGGAGTGTACAGGGAGGCTACGAGCAGTACTTC

clone_size: many
j_call: TRBJ2-1
v_call: TRBV20-1
d_call: TRBD1
cdr3_aa: CSAKNRGLYNEQFF
cdr3_nt: TGCAGTGCTAAAAACAGGGGCCTCTACAATGAGCAGTTCTTC

clone_size: NA
j_call: TRBJ1-2
v_call: TRBV6-2/TRBV6-3
d_call: NA
cdr3_aa: CASSYLGDGGYTF
cdr3_nt: TGTGCCAGCAGTTATTTGGGGGATGGTGGCTACACCTTC

clone_size: many
j_call: TRBJ2-7
v_call: TRBV5-1
d_call: NA
cdr3_aa: CASSRDGNYEQYF
cdr3_nt: TGCGCCAGCAGCAGGGACGGGAACTACGAGCAGTACTTC

clone_size: NA
j_call: TRBJ2-1
v_call: TRBV10-3
d_call: NA
cdr3_aa: CAISESVRGGYNEQFF
cdr3_nt: TGTGCCATCAGTGAGTCGGTCAGGGGAGGTTACAATGAGCAGTTCTTC

clone_size: NA
j_call: TRBJ2-3
v_call: TRBV6-2/TRBV6-3
d_call: TRBD2
cdr3_aa: CASSYYGLAAHSTDTQYF
cdr3_nt: TGTGCCAGCAGTTACTACGGACTAGCGGCACATAGCACAGATACGCAGTATTTT

clone_size: NA
j_call: TRBJ2-7
v_call: TRBV2
d_call: TRBD1
cdr3_aa: CASSVGGQSHEQYF
cdr3_nt: TGTGCCAGCAGTGTTGGGGGACAGTCCCACGAGCAGTACTTC

clone_size: NA
j_call: TRBJ2-3
v_call: TRBV20-1
d_call: TRBD2
cdr3_aa: CSARWTSGVADTQYF
cdr3_nt: TGCAGTGCTAGGTGGACTAGCGGGGTGGCAGATACGCAGTATTTT

clone_size: few
j_call: TRBJ1-6
v_call: TRBV10-3
d_call: NA
cdr3_aa: CAISEVGISPLHF
cdr3_nt: TGTGCCATCAGTGAAGTCGGAATTTCACCCCTCCACTTT

clone_size: NA
j_call: TRBJ2-7
v_call: TRBV27
d_call: TRBD1
cdr3_aa: CASKMGQGDEQYF
cdr3_nt: TGTGCCAGCAAGATGGGACAGGGAGACGAGCAGTACTTC

clone_size: few
j_call: TRBJ1-6
v_call: TRBV20-1
d_call: TRBD1
cdr3_aa: CSAPGGQFYNSPLHF
cdr3_nt: TGCAGTGCCCCCGGGGGACAGTTCTATAATTCACCCCTCCACTTT

clone_size: NA
j_call: TRBJ2-7
v_call: TRBV6-2/TRBV6-3
d_call: NA
cdr3_aa: CASSYETNEQYF
cdr3_nt: TGTGCCAGCAGTTACGAGACTAACGAGCAGTACTTC